This T cell receptor (beta chain) came from a study of T-cell memory formation after mild COVID-19. Whole-study results and caveats: Of the contracting clones, CD4+ ones lay mainly in CM and EM, and CD8+ ones in EMRA. CD4/CD8 balance characterized clones contracting day 15 to 85, and CD4+ skew characterized later expanders.

The CDR3 sequence is 17 residues long. Between the trimmed V and J ends, which lost 1 base and 4 bases, there was a span of 18 bases. Germline CDR1 LNHNV, CDR2 YYDKDF (reference sequence). This clonotype appeared a few times. Its cognate antigen is unknown. UMIs and sample barcodes were carried by the TCR alpha and TCR beta cDNA libraries that 5'RACE produced using constant-segment primers. MiXCR was run by TCRdb on the 5' RACE reads, yielding one entry per CDR3 protein. The sample consists of about 240,000 distinct CDR3 sequences, 8.5% to 9.5% of them appearing once. The clonotype originates from a man younger than 35 who had mild COVID-19 (a few samples of this study predate the infection). Cell type and time point are not known. J is TRBJ2-3 and V is TRBV15; D is uncertain. Sequencing was performed on PBMCs or a T cell subset sorted from them (not recorded which). CDR3 DNA: TGTGCCACCAGCAGAGTAACTGTCGCCTCTCTCCCAGATACGCAGTATTTT. It encodes CATSRVTVASLPDTQYF.